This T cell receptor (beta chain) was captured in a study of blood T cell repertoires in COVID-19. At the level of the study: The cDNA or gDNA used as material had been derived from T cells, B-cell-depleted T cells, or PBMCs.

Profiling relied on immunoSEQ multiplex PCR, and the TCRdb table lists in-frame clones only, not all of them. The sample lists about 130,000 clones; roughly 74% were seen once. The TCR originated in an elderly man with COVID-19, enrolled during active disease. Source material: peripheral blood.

The CDR3 DNA sequence: TGCAGCGTGAAGGACATCAGCTCTGGAAACACCATATATTTT. Translation: CSVKDISSGNTIYF. The genes are TRBV29-1 and TRBJ1-3, with a tentative D call TRBD1 (5 bases). Trimming removed 6 bases from V and 0 bases from J, with 12 bases in between. This CDR3 is built from 14 residues. In germline, CDR1 is SQVTM, CDR2 ANQGSEA.